This TCR beta chain was recorded in a study of T-cell memory formation after mild COVID-19 listed by TCRdb under 2021. About the investigation overall: TCR sequence clusters from the two donors were largely donor specific. In a couple of donors, T-cell clones that expanded and contracted after mild COVID-19 were followed by sequencing TCRalpha and TCRbeta repertoires longitudinally. The cohort was made up of two young adult volunteers, one female and one male, who were previously healthy.

Comments on this clonotype: The antigen it binds to is not known. Base-call qualities are not available, and no considerably larger clone is one nucleotide away.

PBMCs were isolated by Ficoll-Paque density gradient centrifugation. The research as a whole found: Clones contracting from day 15 to 85 had balanced CD4/CD8 phenotypes, while a second wave expanding from day 15 to 37 was biased towards CD4+. Contracting CD4+ clones appeared mostly in the CM and EM memory subsets, whereas CD8+ clones were enriched in EMRA. Some responding clones were detected in pre-infection memory, suggesting pre-existing cross-reactive memory T cells joined the SARS-CoV-2 response. SARS-CoV-2 specificity was not confirmed for the second-wave clones peaking on day 37. The study included only a couple of mild cases, and larger cohorts that include severe cases with pre-infection samples were judged to be necessary.

Including the terminal cysteine and phenylalanine, the CDR3 comprises 16 residues. Solely the CDR3 DNA is kept, with 48 bases framed from the first base. CDR1 and CDR2 are drawn from the germline V gene: MNHEY, SVGEGT. The V end gives up 0 bases and the J end 6 bases, leaving 3 bases in the junction not matched to a gene. These reads were obtained on an Illumina NovaSeq 6000. Using 5'RACE with constant-segment primers, TCRalpha and TCRbeta cDNA libraries were constructed, with sample barcodes and unique molecular identifiers added in the process. Trizol reagent was used to extract RNA from every sample. The libraries were amplified in two PCR steps, and the second step added a second sample barcode and Illumina TruSeq adapters. Libraries were sequenced on an Illumina NovaSeq with 2 x 150 bp paired-end reads. As for how the authors treated the data: With migec v1.2.7, reads were demultiplexed and then collapsed into UMI-guided consensus sequences. Using mixcr v2.1.11, the UMI consensuses were aligned to TRA and TRB V and J templates and assembled into clonotypes. Clonotypes were classified as expanded or contracted when called significant by both edgeR and NoisET, with noise models trained on biological replicates. edgeR calls used a false discovery rate-adjusted p below 0.01 and a log2 fold-change threshold of 1. As an exploratory analysis of dynamics, max-normalized trajectories of the 1000 most abundant clonotypes were examined with PCA combined with hierarchical clustering. Separately sequenced CD4+ and CD8+ repertoires were used to assign a CD4 or CD8 phenotype to each responding clone. The raw public data were reprocessed by TCRdb itself: fastp quality trimming at Q25, MiXCR clonotype calling, in-frame beta chains only. One record per CDR3 amino acid sequence lists the most common genes and DNA. Clone size and V and J calls follow TCRdb, not the original study. This sample lists some 350,000 distinct CDR3 sequences; around a sixth were detected once. Under 25% of the sample rests with the top ten.

The source is a man aged 18 to 29 who had mild COVID-19 (a few samples of this study predate the infection). The sample titles of this study are shuffled in the database, so cell type and time point are left out; the donor was told from shared clones. Specimen: PBMCs or a T cell subset sorted from them (not recorded which). The chain was built from TRBV6-2 or TRBV6-3 and TRBJ2-1, and 12 junctional nucleotides match TRBD1. The base sequence is TGTGCCAGCAGTTACTCTCCGGGACAGGGGGCCAATGAGCAGTTCTTC. This yields the protein CASSYSPGQGANEQFF.